This T cell receptor (beta chain) was captured in a study of regulatory T cells in long-lasting Graves disease. On the study more broadly: Newly diagnosed Graves' patients had taken antithyroid drugs under 3 months.

Ten or more counts support this clonotype. Its antigen is unknown. The time point is: newly diagnosed GD, antithyroid drugs for less than 3 months. The TCR library used RNA extracted from PBMCs. This CDR3 contains 15 residues. Looked up from germline, CDR1 is SGHRS and CDR2 is YFSETQ. V gave up 0 bases and J gave up 4 bases; unmatched junction bases: 6. iRepertoire HTBI primers and Arm-PCR of CDR3 regions built TCR beta libraries. TCRdb re-called the multiplex PCR reads with MiXCR, one entry per CDR3 protein. This table holds fewer than 550,000 distinct CDR3 sequences, about 16% found once. Whole-study results and caveats: Persistent disease was characterized by preferential usage of TRBV28, TRBJ1-2 and TRBJ2-5. In persistent patients, shared public clonotypes (about 2,800) outnumbered those in new patients (approximately 940).

This sample was shared with a second study, whose subject was T cells in Graves' hyperthyroidism and ophthalmopathy. This second report adds: RT-PCR in the first round (using the HTBI primer set) targeted the TCR CDR3.

The chain employs TRBV5-1 and TRBJ2-5; TRBD1 aligns across 7 bases. Sequencing was performed on peripheral blood mononuclear cells (PBMCs), taken at new diagnosis, from a patient treated with antithyroid drugs. The origin of this receptor is a woman aged 35-65 years with Graves disease. DNA for the CDR3: TGCGCCAGCAGCTTGGGGCACAGGGGCGGAGAGACCCAGTACTTC. It is translated as CASSLGHRGGETQYF.